This entry lists 11 T cell receptor beta chains sequenced from one sample in a study of CD8+ T cells in alopecia areata. The treatment denotes: oral pan-JAK inhibitor, 5-10 mg twice daily. TCR sequencing used cDNA made by reverse transcription of extracted RNA. Only in-frame clones appear in the TCRdb table, and some are missing; sequencing was by immunoSEQ multiplex PCR. This sample yields about 200,000 clones, of which roughly two fifths are seen a single time; 0.48% belongs to the top ten. The sequenced sample was CD4+ T cells sorted from blood, obtained around week 31, from a patient treated with tofacitinib. The receptors originated from a human donor with alopecia areata.

The J gene is TRBJ2-3, the V gene TRBV15; D may be TRBD1 (6 bases). This CDR3 has 16 residues. Deletions cut 0 bases from V and 2 bases from J, with 12 bases between. From germline, CDR1 is LNHNV and CDR2 YYDKDF (reference sequence). The CDR3 reads CATSRDPGTPTDTQYF. The CDR3 bases are TGTGCCACCAGCAGAGATCCGGGGACACCCACAGATACGCAGTATTTT.

V and J are TRBV6-1 and TRBJ2-2, with D perhaps matching TRBD1 (6 bases). This CDR3 is built from 15 residues. Germline CDR1 and CDR2: MNHNS and SASEGT. With 4 bases removed from V and 2 bases from J, the gap between germline ends came to 11 bases. The CDR3 loop is CASSAVGANTGELFF. Here the CDR3 DNA reads TGTGCCAGCAGTGCAGTGGGGGCCAACACCGGGGAGCTGTTTTTT.

Notes on this clone: Distinct nucleotide sequences in the sample also encode this CDR3. This rearrangement joins TRBV7-2 to TRBJ2-1; D is uncertain. The germline CDR1 and CDR2 sequences are SGHTA and FQGNSA. The CDR3 consists of 11 residues. Trimming shortened V by 5 bases and J by 4 bases, and 3 bases separated the two germline ends. The CDR3 nucleotides are TGTGCCAGCAGCCCTTACAATGAGCAGTTCTTC. It yields the protein CASSPYNEQFF.

The chain links TRBV11-2 to TRBJ2-7; D uncertain. This CDR3 is 12 amino acids long. The germline gives CDR1 SGHAT, CDR2 FQNNGV. With 5 bases removed from V and 3 bases from J, the gap between germline ends came to 8 bases. CDR3 sequence: CASSPIGYEQYF. CDR3 nucleotides: TGTGCCAGCAGCCCCATCGGCTACGAGCAGTACTTC.

This clone has a handful of counts. This chain joins TRBV7-9 and TRBJ1-4; TRBD1 is a possible D gene (6 bases). V was shortened by 5 bases and J by 6 bases, with 10 bases between the two germline ends. The CDR3 length is 13 residues. CDR1 SEHNR and CDR2 FQNEAQ come from the germline V gene (reference sequence). CDR3 loop: CASSKGQYEKLFF. In nucleotides, the CDR3 is TGTGCCAGCAGCAAAGGACAGTATGAAAAACTGTTTTTT.

This clone is a singleton in its sample. A much larger clone sits a single nucleotide away, making a read error possible. J is TRBJ2-6 and V is TRBV11-2; no clear D gene. Trimming removed 8 bases at V and 0 bases at J, with 2 bases between. Germline V gene lookup returns CDR1 SGHAT and CDR2 FQNNGV. The CDR3 is 12 amino acids. The CDR3 coding sequence is TGTGCCAGCCACTCTGGGGCCAACGTCCTGACTTTC. Translated: CASHSGANVLTF.

This clone appeared once. The V and J genes are TRBV5-1 and TRBJ2-1; D unclear. Trimming pared 0 bases from V and 3 bases from J, leaving 7 bases between. Germline assignment: CDR1 SGHRS and CDR2 YFSETQ. The CDR3 totals 14 residues. CDR3 nucleotides: TGCGCCAGCAGCTTGGATAGGGACTACAATGAGCAGTTCTTC. It specifies CASSLDRDYNEQFF.

CDR3: CATAVLAGTDTQYF. Here the CDR3 DNA reads TGTGCCACCGCCGTCCTAGCGGGCACAGATACGCAGTATTTT. This sequence joins TRBV6-5 and TRBJ2-3, with 7 bases that match TRBD2. Looked up from germline, CDR1 is MNHEY and CDR2 is SVGAGI. J was trimmed by 1 base and V by 10 bases; bases with no gene match: 8. CDR3 length equals 14 residues.

The chain has TRBV4-2 and TRBJ2-3; 8 bases fit TRBD2. CDR1 and CDR2 (germline): LGHNA, YNFKEQ. The J segment lost 2 bases and the V segment lost 1 base, leaving 11 bases of the junction unmatched. The CDR3 has 18 amino acids. The CDR3 loop is CASSQAALRGAFTDTQYF. In DNA, the CDR3 is TGTGCCAGCAGCCAAGCTGCCCTGCGGGGGGCTTTCACAGATACGCAGTATTTT.

This clone was seen only a few times. V usage is TRBV29-1 and J usage is TRBJ2-1; possibly TRBD1 or TRBD2 for D (6 bases each). There are 15 residues in the CDR3. Trimming left V 5 bases short and J 6 bases short, with 20 bases between. CDR1 is SQVTM, CDR2 ANQGSEA, per germline. CDR3 amino acids: CSVRWPGAGRNEQFF. CDR3 nucleotides: TGCAGCGTTCGCTGGCCGGGGGCCGGACGCAATGAGCAGTTCTTC.

The chain is built from TRBV5-1 and TRBJ2-2, with D possibly matching TRBD1 (6 bases). The V end lost 3 bases, the J end lost 1 base, and 10 bases lay between the germline ends. Germline CDR1 SGHRS, CDR2 YFSETQ. The CDR3 is 15 amino acids. The chain's CDR3 is CASSYLTGNTGELFF. The DNA of the CDR3 is TGCGCCAGCAGCTACCTGACAGGGAACACCGGGGAGCTGTTTTTT. Variable domain in full (rest from reference TRBV5-1 and TRBJ2-2): KAGVTQTPRYLIKTRGQQVTLSCSPISGHRSVSWYQQTPGQGLQFLFEYFSETQRNKGNFPGRFSGRQFSNSRSEMNVSTLELGDSALYLCASSYLTGNTGELFFGEGSRLTVL.